These T cell receptor beta chains were read from a single sample in a study of beta chain features in type 1 diabetes. The repertoire was sequenced with immunoSEQ multiplex PCR; TCRdb's copy has only in-frame clones and lacks some. The sample carries 150,000 to 200,000 clones, 6.5% to 9.5% recorded once. Material: central memory CD4+ T cells from blood. These TCRs come from a woman aged 40 to 50 with type 1 diabetes. Each CDR3 is given with its conserved first and last residue. A D gene is named only where the DNA matches it firmly. Clone size appears in some rows only: once, few, many, or a class for an expanded clone.

few	TRBV29-1	.	TRBJ1-2	CSIQGQVNYGYTF	TGCAGCATTCAAGGGCAGGTGAACTATGGCTACACCTTC
.	TRBV9	TRBD2	TRBJ2-3	CASSVGGGADTQYF	TGTGCCAGCAGCGTAGGCGGGGGGGCAGATACGCAGTATTTT
few	TRBV18	.	TRBJ2-5	CASSPPRGQETQYF	TGTGCCAGCTCACCCCCGCGGGGTCAAGAGACCCAGTACTTC
.	TRBV28	.	TRBJ1-6	CASSAPGPISPLHF	TGTGCCAGCAGTGCTCCGGGTCCAATTTCACCCCTCCACTTT
few	TRBV2	.	TRBJ1-1	CASSAGYTEAFF	TGTGCCAGCAGTGCGGGGTACACTGAAGCTTTCTTT
few	TRBV28	TRBD1	TRBJ1-5	CASSGTGARDQPQHF	TGTGCCAGCAGCGGGACAGGGGCTCGGGATCAGCCCCAGCATTTT
.	TRBV18	TRBD1	TRBJ1-1	CGASGGLNTEAFF	TGTGGCGCCTCAGGGGGGTTGAACACTGAAGCTTTCTTT
.	TRBV9	TRBD1	TRBJ1-6	CASSPWTGANNSPLHF	TGTGCCAGCAGCCCGTGGACAGGGGCAAATAATTCACCCCTCCACTTT
few	TRBV14	TRBD1	TRBJ1-2	CASSPGQIMGYTF	TGTGCCAGCAGCCCGGGACAGATCATGGGCTACACCTTC
few	TRBV2	.	TRBJ1-4	CASSDLGAYEKLFF	TGTGCCAGCAGTGACCTGGGGGCGTATGAAAAACTGTTTTTT
few	TRBV18	TRBD1	TRBJ2-6	CASSPGQGAPGANVLTF	TGTGCCAGCTCACCTGGACAGGGGGCTCCTGGGGCCAACGTCCTGACTTTC
few	TRBV5-4	.	TRBJ1-2	CASSLDRATTMGYTF	TGTGCCAGCAGCTTGGACAGGGCCACGACAATGGGCTACACCTTC
few	TRBV30	.	TRBJ2-3	CAWGDLTDTQYF	TGTGCCTGGGGGGACTTAACAGATACGCAGTATTTT
.	TRBV6-1	TRBD1	TRBJ2-3	CASKRGLGTDTQYF	TGTGCCAGCAAGAGGGGGCTGGGCACAGATACGCAGTATTTT
few	TRBV27	.	TRBJ1-2	CASSFKDSFGYTF	TGTGCCAGCAGTTTCAAAGACAGTTTCGGCTACACCTTC
.	TRBV27	TRBD1	TRBJ1-2	CASSPTGGGGYTF	TGTGCCAGCAGTCCGACAGGGGGCGGTGGCTACACCTTC
few	TRBV14	TRBD1	TRBJ1-2	CASSQGRTGNYGYTF	TGTGCCAGCAGCCAAGGGAGGACAGGGAACTATGGCTACACCTTC
few	TRBV4-3	TRBD1	TRBJ2-1	CASSGGQGAIANEQFF	TGCGCCAGCAGCGGGGGACAGGGGGCAATTGCAAATGAGCAGTTCTTC
few	TRBV7-2	.	TRBJ1-1	CASSSPDMRAFF	TGTGCCAGCAGCTCCCCGGACATGCGGGCTTTCTTT
.	TRBV7-2	.	TRBJ2-6	CASSLAGTGANVLTF	TGTGCCAGCAGCTTGGCAGGTACTGGGGCCAACGTCCTGACTTTC
.	TRBV25-1	TRBD1	TRBJ2-7	CASSARQGNKFYEQYF	TGTGCCAGCAGTGCCAGACAGGGGAACAAGTTCTACGAGCAGTACTTC
.	TRBV19	.	TRBJ2-1	CASKRGGSSYNEQFF	TGTGCCAGTAAAAGAGGCGGTAGCTCCTACAATGAGCAGTTCTTC
few	TRBV11-2	TRBD1	TRBJ2-5	CASSLGVGQGAQETQYF	TGTGCCAGCAGCTTAGGTGTTGGACAGGGGGCCCAAGAGACCCAGTACTTC
medium-sized	TRBV4-3	.	TRBJ1-2	CASSQVNGGYTF	TGCGCCAGCAGCCAGGTGAACGGTGGCTACACCTTC
few	TRBV5-4	.	TRBJ2-7	CASSPRTATYEQYF	TGTGCCAGCAGCCCCCGGACAGCTACCTACGAGCAGTACTTC
.	TRBV10-3	TRBD1	TRBJ2-7	CAINPGQGSYEQYF	TGTGCCATCAACCCGGGACAGGGGTCCTACGAGCAGTACTTC
few	TRBV7-3	.	TRBJ2-2	CASSLGTGTAGNTGELFF	TGTGCCAGCAGTTTAGGAACCGGGACAGCGGGGAACACCGGGGAGCTGTTTTTT
.	TRBV5-1	.	TRBJ2-5	CASSSQGQETQYF	TGCGCCAGCAGCTCACAGGGACAAGAGACCCAGTACTTC
many	TRBV9	.	TRBJ2-3	CASSVVGLSTDTQYF	TGTGCCAGCAGCGTAGTGGGGCTTAGCACAGATACGCAGTATTTT
many	TRBV7-9	.	TRBJ2-7	CASSRAGYEQYF	TGTGCCAGCAGCCGGGCGGGATACGAGCAGTACTTC
.	TRBV6-6	TRBD1	TRBJ2-7	CASSRDRGYEQYF	TGTGCCAGCAGCCGGGACAGGGGATACGAGCAGTACTTC
few	TRBV7-6	.	TRBJ1-5	CASSLGRDNQPQHF	TGTGCCAGCAGCTTAGGCAGGGACAATCAGCCCCAGCATTTT